Following are 10 T cell receptor beta chains from one sample sequenced in a study of control samples from healthy donors and cancer patients. Method: immunoSEQ multiplex PCR; TCRdb's copy keeps in-frame clones and lacks some. This table holds roughly 130,000 clones, just under 95% found once. Material: blood. Receptor source: a man aged 25 to 40 in good health.

The genes are TRBV6-2 or TRBV6-3 and TRBJ2-1, with 9 bases that match TRBD2. This CDR3 comprises 15 residues. Per the germline V gene, CDR1 is MNHEY and CDR2 is SVGEGT. V lost 3 bases and J lost 8; bases outside the gene matches: 8. CDR3 loop: CASSYSGRFRYEQFF. The CDR3 DNA reads TGTGCCAGCAGTTATAGCGGGAGATTTAGATATGAGCAGTTCTTC.

This chain joins TRBV28 and TRBJ1-6, with TRBD1 matching 8 bases. This CDR3 region has 17 residues. V lost 3 bases and J lost 0; bases outside the gene matches: 4. From germline, CDR1 is MDHEN and CDR2 SYDVKM. CDR3 coding DNA: TGTGCCAGCAGTTTTAGGACAGGGAGCTCCTATAATTCACCCCTCCACTTT. Amino acid sequence: CASSFRTGSSYNSPLHF. The variable domain in full, completed from reference TRBV28 and TRBJ1-6, reads DVKVTQSSRYLVKRTGEKVFLECVQDMDHENMFWYRQDPGLGLRLIYFSYDVKMKEKGDIPEGYSVSREKKERFSLILESASTNQTSMYLCASSFRTGSSYNSPLHFGNGTRLTVT.

The V and J genes are TRBV7-9 and TRBJ2-5; no definite D call. Trimming took off 8 bases at V and 2 bases at J, with 15 bases between the two ends. This CDR3 region has 14 residues. Germline V gene sequence: CDR1 SEHNR, CDR2 FQNEAQ (reference sequence). DNA of the CDR3: TGTGCCAGCCGCCCCCCTGGGCAGCAAGAGACCCAGTACTTC. This gives the protein CASRPPGQQETQYF.

The rearrangement joins TRBV9 to TRBJ2-6; D is unclear. The CDR3 extends over 14 amino acids. V was pared by 0 bases and J by 0 bases, with 1 base between. Germline V gene sequence: CDR1 SGDLS, CDR2 YYNGEE. This CDR3 reads CASSVGSGANVLTF. CDR3 nucleotides: TGTGCCAGCAGCGTAGGCTCTGGGGCCAACGTCCTGACTTTC.

The genes are TRBV5-6 and TRBJ2-7, with 8 bases aligning to TRBD1. J lost 5 bases, V lost 7 bases, and 8 bases had no gene match. This CDR3 is built from 13 residues. CDR1 and CDR2 from the germline V gene are SGHDT and YYEEEE. This CDR3 is CASALPGGDEQYF. CDR3 DNA: TGTGCCAGCGCTCTCCCAGGGGGCGACGAGCAGTACTTC.

The V gene is TRBV30, the J gene TRBJ1-3; D ambiguous. The CDR3 contains 11 residues. V gave up 3 bases and J gave up 3 bases, with 3 bases separating them. Germline V gene data show CDR1 as GTSNPN and CDR2 as SVGIG (reference sequence). CDR3 in amino acids: CAWRNGNTIYF. CDR3 nucleotides: TGTGCCTGGAGGAATGGAAACACCATATATTTT. The variable domain in full, with the rest retrieved from reference TRBV30 and TRBJ1-3, is SQTIHQWPATLVQPVGSPLSLECTVEGTSNPNLYWYRQAAGRGLQLLFYSVGIGQISSEVPQNLSASRPQDRQFILSSKKLLLSDSGFYLCAWRNGNTIYFGEGSWLTVV.

This clone appeared a single time. CDR3 region: CASSHSGAGRQPQHF. CDR3 DNA sequence: TGTGCCAGCAGCCATTCAGGCGCCGGGCGTCAGCCCCAGCATTTT. The rearrangement joins TRBV7-9 to TRBJ1-5; D is unclear. V lost 5 bases and J 6 bases, leaving 17 bases between the germline ends. The germline V gene encodes CDR1 SEHNR and CDR2 FQNEAQ (reference sequence). The CDR3 is made up of 15 amino acids.

The J gene is TRBJ2-2, the V gene TRBV7-2; no definite D call. V was shortened by 2 bases and J by 8 bases, with 15 bases between the two germline ends. The CDR3 contains 15 residues. Per germline, CDR1 SGHTA and CDR2 FQGNSA. In nucleotides, the CDR3 is TGTGCCAGCAGCTTACTCGGAGTGGGGAAGGGGGAGCTGTTTTTT. It specifies CASSLLGVGKGELFF.

The chain recombines TRBV6-5 with TRBJ1-1, with D possibly being TRBD1 (6 bases). Germline CDR1 MNHEY, CDR2 SVGAGI. The CDR3 spans 15 residues. V was trimmed by 7 bases and J by 0 bases, leaving 15 bases between them. CDR3 coding DNA: TGTGCCAGCAATATCCCAGGGGATATGAACACTGAAGCTTTCTTT. It is translated as CASNIPGDMNTEAFF.

V usage is TRBV10-1 and J usage is TRBJ1-1; D not certain. Trimming took 0 bases from V and 6 from J, leaving 14 bases between them. This CDR3 region has 15 residues. Per the germline V gene, CDR1 is WNHNN and CDR2 is SYGVQD (reference sequence). The CDR3 bases are TGCGCCAGCAGTGAGTCGTTATCCAGCACGGCTGAAGCTTTCTTT. Its protein is CASSESLSSTAEAFF.